The source of this TCR beta chain is a study of T-cell reconstitution after alpha-beta-depleted transplantation in children. Unique molecular identifiers were used in preparing the TCRbeta library. TCRdb ran MiXCR on the PCR reads and lists one entry per CDR3 protein. Of around 530,000 distinct CDR3 sequences detected, roughly 33% appear once; the ten largest clones hold around 2.5%. This clonotype was counted between two and nine times. The sequence was obtained from a human donor who donated a stem cell graft to a child with aplastic anemia. The specimen was PBMCs from the stem cell graft donor, collected from the stem cell graft.

DNA of the CDR3: TGTGCCAGCAGTCCAAGTACAGCCCAAGAGACCCAGTACTTC. Its translation is CASSPSTAQETQYF. This rearrangement joins TRBV6-2 or TRBV6-3 to TRBJ2-5, with unresolved D. The germline V gene has CDR1 MNHEY and CDR2 SVGEGT. V shed 5 bases and J shed 1 base, with 11 bases lying between them. This CDR3 has 14 amino acids.